The next 14 T cell receptor beta chains were all read from a single sample in a study of shared clonotypes between healthy human individuals. The method was immunoSEQ multiplex PCR; TCRdb's version includes in-frame clones alone and lacks a portion of them. The data show about 490,000 clones, with 75% to 85% seen just once and about an eighth held by the top ten. The material sequenced was PBMCs. These receptors were obtained from a woman aged 40 to 50 in good health. Some clones in this sample may be carry-over from other donors' samples.

The chain is built from TRBV7-2 and TRBJ1-3; D is uncertain. Germline CDR1 reads SGHTA; CDR2 reads FQGNSA. The V and J ends lost 3 bases and 0 bases respectively, with 9 bases between them. CDR3 length: 15 residues. CDR3 DNA: TGTGCCAGCAGCTTGGCGGTCTTCTCTGGAAACACCATATATTTT. It specifies CASSLAVFSGNTIYF.

V and J are TRBV5-1 and TRBJ1-4; TRBD1 matches at 7 bases. V was pared by 3 bases and J by 4 bases, with 6 bases of the junction left unmatched. This CDR3 contains 15 residues. From germline, CDR1 is SGHRS and CDR2 YFSETQ. As DNA, the CDR3 is TGCGCCAGCAGCTCCCAGGGACAGCTTAATGAAAAACTGTTTTTT. Its translation is CASSSQGQLNEKLFF.

This sequence joins TRBV9 and TRBJ2-1; 14 bases fit TRBD2. Germline V gives CDR1 SGDLS, CDR2 YYNGEE. This CDR3 spans 17 amino acids. The V gene end was trimmed by 3 bases and the J gene end by 7 bases; junction bases not matched to a gene: 9. CDR3 region: CASSGRPGLAGGNEQFF. The CDR3 DNA reads as TGTGCCAGCAGCGGGCGCCCCGGACTAGCGGGAGGAAATGAGCAGTTCTTC.

This chain joins TRBV5-4 and TRBJ2-6; unclear D gene. V was trimmed by 4 bases and J by 0 bases, leaving 8 bases between them. CDR1 SGHNT and CDR2 YYREEE come from the germline V gene (reference sequence). The CDR3 has 15 residues. The CDR3 region is CASSGKNSGANVLTF. CDR3 nucleotides: TGTGCCAGCAGCGGAAAAAACTCTGGGGCCAACGTCCTGACTTTC.

V gene TRBV7-3 combines with J gene TRBJ2-3, with D hard to call. The CDR3 runs 15 residues. CDR1 and CDR2 (germline): SGHTA, FQGTGA. Trimming removed 3 bases from V and 5 bases from J, with 15 bases in between. DNA of the CDR3: TGTGCCAGCAGCTTGAGTCACGCCGGCGGAGATACGCAGTATTTT. It specifies CASSLSHAGGDTQYF.

A few counts support this clone. Other DNA sequences in the sample encode the same CDR3. V is TRBV18 and J is TRBJ2-3, with TRBD2 matching over 10 bases. This CDR3 is built from 16 residues. Germline lookup yields CDR1 KGHSH and CDR2 LQKENI. Germline trimming cut 3 bases from V and 0 bases from J; bases unmatched to any gene: 3. The chain's CDR3 is CASSPRTSGSTDTQYF. The DNA for the CDR3 is TGTGCCAGCTCACCGCGGACTAGCGGAAGCACAGATACGCAGTATTTT.

This clone qualifies as medium-sized. The V call is TRBV7-2, the J call TRBJ2-1; unclear D gene. V lost 1 base to trimming and J lost 2 bases, with 9 bases between them. The V gene's germline CDR1 is SGHTA and CDR2 FQGNSA. The CDR3 length is 15 residues. The CDR3 is CASSLVPEAYNEQFF. The CDR3, as DNA: TGTGCCAGCAGCTTAGTTCCAGAGGCCTACAATGAGCAGTTCTTC. The full variable domain, in which reference TRBV7-2 and TRBJ2-1 provide the parts outside the CDR3, is GAGVSQSPSNKVTEKGKDVELRCDPISGHTALYWYRQSLGQGLEFLIYFQGNSAPDKSGLPSDRFSAERTGGSVSTLTIQRTQQEDSAVYLCASSLVPEAYNEQFFGPGTRLTVL.

The CDR3 protein is CASSSYGRVTFF. DNA of the CDR3: TGTGCCAGTAGTAGCTACGGACGGGTAACTTTCTTT. The J gene is TRBJ1-1, the V gene TRBV19, with unresolved D. Germline V CDR1 and CDR2: LNHDA, SQIVND (reference sequence). The CDR3 length is 12 residues. Trimming removed 4 bases at V and 12 bases at J, with 15 bases between. The entire variable domain, with the rest obtained from reference TRBV19 and TRBJ1-1, is as follows: DGGITQSPKYLFRKEGQNVTLSCEQNLNHDAMYWYRQDPGQGLRLIYYSQIVNDFQKGDIAEGYSVSREKKESFPLTVTSAQKNPTAFYLCASSSYGRVTFFGQGTRLTVV.

The chain combines TRBV4-1 with TRBJ1-3; unclear D gene. The CDR3 loop spans 18 amino acids. Germline V CDR1 and CDR2: MGHRA, YSYEKL. V lost 1 base and J 4 bases, leaving 20 bases between the germline ends. The CDR3 region is CASSQGLRDLEKGNTIYF. CDR3 DNA: TGCGCCAGCAGCCAAGGACTCCGGGATCTTGAAAAGGGAAACACCATATATTTT.

The rearrangement links TRBV7-2 to TRBJ2-7; 7 bases fit TRBD1. V shed 1 base and J 2 bases; nucleotides not matched to a gene: 5. The CDR3 sequence is 15 residues long. CDR1 is SGHTA and CDR2 is FQGNSA in the germline V gene. The CDR3, as DNA: TGTGCCAGCAGCTTAGGGGGACAGAGTCCCTACGAGCAGTACTTC. This translates into CASSLGGQSPYEQYF.

V and J are TRBV30 and TRBJ2-3; the D gene is possibly TRBD2 (6 bases). The germline V gene has CDR1 GTSNPN and CDR2 SVGIG (reference sequence). The CDR3 spans 16 residues. V lost 4 bases and J lost 8, with 25 bases in between. CDR3 sequence reads: CAWTISGRGTLGTQYF. CDR3 DNA sequence: TGTGCCTGGACTATCAGCGGTCGCGGGACCCTGGGTACGCAGTATTTT.

In regard to this clone: A read error may explain this, as a much larger clone is one base away. This same CDR3 is encoded by further DNA sequences in the sample. V is TRBV30 and J is TRBJ2-7; D may match TRBD1 or TRBD2 (6 bases each). This CDR3 spans 13 amino acids. The V gene's germline CDR1 is GTSNPN and CDR2 SVGIG (reference sequence). CDR3 protein: CAWRTGGSYEQYF. DNA of the CDR3: TGTGCCTGGAGGACCGGGGGCTCCTACGAGCAGTACTTT.

The chain joins TRBV28 to TRBJ1-2; D is undetermined. Germline-derived CDR1 and CDR2 are MDHEN and SYDVKM. V gave up 4 bases and J gave up 4 bases, with 10 bases separating them. This CDR3 has 13 amino acids. The CDR3 DNA follows: TGTGCCAGCAGTTCCCCCTCAGGCTATGGCTACACCTTC. Translated: CASSSPSGYGYTF.

This chain uses TRBV28 with TRBJ1-2; D not certain. The V gene lost 6 bases and the J gene lost 11 bases, with 22 bases spanning the gap. The CDR3 is 14 residues long. The germline gives CDR1 MDHEN, CDR2 SYDVKM. DNA of the CDR3: TGTGCCAGCAGCGCTCCCTGGGCAGCTAGACCTTACACCTTC. Protein product: CASSAPWAARPYTF.